Each of the 10 T cell receptor beta chains below was sequenced from the same sample in a study of OX40 agonist ivuxolimab in advanced cancers. Measured with immunoSEQ multiplex PCR; TCRdb has only the in-frame clones, and not every one. The sample has approximately 20,000 clones, roughly 85% seen once. The sample here was CD4+ or CD8+ T cells sorted from blood, taken in a trial of the OX40 agonist ivuxolimab. Every receptor here comes from an adult with an advanced solid tumor such as melanoma, head and neck, liver or kidney cancer.

The V and J genes are TRBV5-4 and TRBJ2-7; 10 nucleotides align to TRBD2. Germline lookup yields CDR1 SGHNT and CDR2 YYREEE (reference sequence). The CDR3 sequence is 19 residues long. V shed 4 bases, J shed 2 bases, and the junction held 18 bases outside the gene matches. CDR3: CASSSIAGGATPLTYEQYF. CDR3 DNA sequence: TGTGCCAGCAGCAGCATAGCGGGGGGCGCCACACCCCTTACCTACGAGCAGTACTTC.

CDR3 bases: TGTGCCTGGAGTTTGACAGGGGGCCCGGGGGAGACCCAGTACTTC. Translated: CAWSLTGGPGETQYF. V and J are TRBV30 and TRBJ2-5, with TRBD1 matching 10 bases. The CDR3 consists of 15 residues. The junction had 8 bases not matched to a gene; V was cut back by 2 bases and J by 5 bases. CDR1 and CDR2 (germline): GTSNPN, SVGIG (reference sequence).

The chain recombines TRBV6-5 with TRBJ1-4; a possible D gene is TRBD1 (5 bases). Trimming removed 2 bases from V and 8 bases from J, with 18 bases in between. The CDR3 contains 16 residues. CDR1 MNHEY and CDR2 SVGAGI come from the germline V gene. CDR3 residues: CASSYATAPGSEKLFF. Here the CDR3 DNA reads TGTGCCAGCAGTTACGCGACAGCCCCAGGGTCCGAAAAACTGTTTTTT.

This chain uses TRBV19 with TRBJ1-1, with a tentative D call TRBD1 (5 bases). CDR1 and CDR2 (germline): LNHDA, SQIVND (reference sequence). V lost 4 bases and J 0 bases, leaving 9 bases between the germline ends. CDR3 length: 14 residues. CDR3 bases: TGTGCCAGTAGTACCGGGGGACTGAACACTGAAGCTTTCTTT. Protein: CASSTGGLNTEAFF.

The rearrangement links TRBV10-2 to TRBJ2-7; no firm D call. CDR1 WSHSY and CDR2 SAAADI come from the germline V gene. The CDR3 extends over 14 amino acids. Trimming left V 6 bases short and J 5 bases short, with 17 bases between. This CDR3 is CASSPQNWQNEQYF. CDR3 bases: TGCGCCAGCAGCCCCCAAAATTGGCAGAACGAGCAGTACTTC.

V usage is TRBV19 and J usage is TRBJ1-1; no firm D call. Germline CDR1 LNHDA, CDR2 SQIVND (reference sequence). The CDR3 extends over 12 amino acids. The V end was cut by 10 bases, the J end by 1 base, with 10 bases between. CDR3 in amino acids: CATNPGNTEAFF. Here the CDR3 DNA reads TGTGCCACCAACCCAGGGAACACTGAAGCTTTCTTT.

The J gene is TRBJ2-3, the V gene TRBV11-2; 8 bases map to TRBD1. CDR1 SGHAT and CDR2 FQNNGV come from the germline V gene. V lost 5 bases, J lost 6 bases, and 13 bases stayed unmatched. The CDR3 is 16 amino acids. CDR3 amino acids: CASSPPYGTGPDTQYF. CDR3 coding DNA: TGTGCCAGCAGCCCCCCTTATGGGACAGGACCGGATACGCAGTATTTT.

The chain couples TRBV28 to TRBJ2-1, with D perhaps TRBD1 or TRBD2 (5 bases each). Germline CDR1 and CDR2: MDHEN and SYDVKM. Trimming removed 4 bases at V and 1 base at J, with 14 bases between. CDR3 length: 16 amino acids. CDR3 in DNA: TGTGCCAGCAGTTCAGGGACCTCCGGGTCCTACAATGAGCAGTTCTTC. Translation: CASSSGTSGSYNEQFF. Based on the CDR3 plus reference TRBV28 and TRBJ2-1, the full variable domain is DVKVTQSSRYLVKRTGEKVFLECVQDMDHENMFWYRQDPGLGLRLIYFSYDVKMKEKGDIPEGYSVSREKKERFSLILESASTNQTSMYLCASSSGTSGSYNEQFFGPGTRLTVL.

A single count supports this clone. CDR3 in amino acids: CASSSRRPDSTNQPQHF. The CDR3 DNA reads TGTGCCAGCAGCTCCCGCCGGCCTGACAGTACCAATCAGCCCCAGCATTTT. V is TRBV5-6 and J is TRBJ1-5, with a tentative D call TRBD1 (5 bases). Per the germline V gene, CDR1 is SGHDT and CDR2 is YYEEEE. Trimming left V 3 bases short and J 3 bases short, with 19 bases between. This CDR3 comprises 17 residues. The full variable domain, rest sourced from reference TRBV5-6 and TRBJ1-5, is DAGVTQSPTHLIKTRGQQVTLRCSPKSGHDTVSWYQQALGQGPQFIFQYYEEEERQRGNFPDRFSGHQFPNYSSELNVNALLLGDSALYLCASSSRRPDSTNQPQHFGDGTRLSIL.

The chain uses TRBV4-1 and TRBJ1-6; possible D gene TRBD1, 6 bases. The CDR3 has 15 residues. CDR1 MGHRA and CDR2 YSYEKL come from the germline V gene. V was pared by 1 base and J by 6 bases, with 10 bases between. In nucleotides, the CDR3 is TGCGCCAGCAGCCAAGGCAGGGGTGGTAATTCACCCCTCCACTTT. Its protein is CASSQGRGGNSPLHF.